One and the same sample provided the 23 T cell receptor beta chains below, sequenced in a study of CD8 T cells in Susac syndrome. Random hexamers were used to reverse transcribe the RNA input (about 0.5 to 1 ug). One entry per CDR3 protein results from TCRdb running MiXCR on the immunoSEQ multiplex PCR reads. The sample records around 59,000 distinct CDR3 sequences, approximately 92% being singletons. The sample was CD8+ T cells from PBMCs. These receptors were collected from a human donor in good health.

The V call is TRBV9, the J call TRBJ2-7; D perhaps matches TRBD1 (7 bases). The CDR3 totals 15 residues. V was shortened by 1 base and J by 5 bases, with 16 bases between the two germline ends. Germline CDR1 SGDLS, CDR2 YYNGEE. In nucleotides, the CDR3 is TGTGCCAGCAGCGTACAGGGGGACTGGGGAGACGAGCAGTACTTC. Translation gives CASSVQGDWGDEQYF.

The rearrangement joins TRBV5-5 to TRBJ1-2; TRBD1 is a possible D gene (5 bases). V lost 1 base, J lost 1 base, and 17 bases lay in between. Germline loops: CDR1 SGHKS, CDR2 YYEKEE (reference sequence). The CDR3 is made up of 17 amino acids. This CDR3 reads CASSLRGVLEFNYGYTF. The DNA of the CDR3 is TGTGCCAGCAGCTTGAGAGGGGTTTTGGAATTTAACTATGGCTACACCTTC.

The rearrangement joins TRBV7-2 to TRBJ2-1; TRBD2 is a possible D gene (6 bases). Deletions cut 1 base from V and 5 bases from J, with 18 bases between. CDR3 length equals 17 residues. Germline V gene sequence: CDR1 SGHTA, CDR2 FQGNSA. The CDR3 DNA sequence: TGTGCCAGCAGCTTAGAGCCCCCCTGGGGGGAACACAATGAGCAGTTCTTC. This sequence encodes CASSLEPPWGEHNEQFF.

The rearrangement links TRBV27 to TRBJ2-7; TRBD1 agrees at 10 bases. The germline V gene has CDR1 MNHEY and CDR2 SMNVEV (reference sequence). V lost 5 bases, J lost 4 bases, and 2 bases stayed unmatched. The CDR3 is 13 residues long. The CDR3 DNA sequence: TGTGCCAGCAGTATGGGACAGGGGTACGAGCAGTACTTC. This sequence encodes CASSMGQGYEQYF.

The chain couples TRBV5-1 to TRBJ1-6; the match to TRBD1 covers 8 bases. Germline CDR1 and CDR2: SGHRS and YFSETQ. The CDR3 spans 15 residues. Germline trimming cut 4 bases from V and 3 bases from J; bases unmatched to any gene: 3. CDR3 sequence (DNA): TGCGCCAGCAGCGGGGGACAGGACTATAATTCACCCCTCCACTTT. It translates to CASSGGQDYNSPLHF. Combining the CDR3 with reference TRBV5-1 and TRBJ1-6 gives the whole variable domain KAGVTQTPRYLIKTRGQQVTLSCSPISGHRSVSWYQQTPGQGLQFLFEYFSETQRNKGNFPGRFSGRQFSNSRSEMNVSTLELGDSALYLCASSGGQDYNSPLHFGNGTRLTVT.

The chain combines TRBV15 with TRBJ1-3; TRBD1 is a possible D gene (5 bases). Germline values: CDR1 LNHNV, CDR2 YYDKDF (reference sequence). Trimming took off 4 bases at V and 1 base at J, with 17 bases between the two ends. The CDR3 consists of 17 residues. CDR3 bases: TGTGCCACCAGCACCCCCGGACACCTATTTTCTGGAAACACCATATATTTT. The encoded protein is CATSTPGHLFSGNTIYF.

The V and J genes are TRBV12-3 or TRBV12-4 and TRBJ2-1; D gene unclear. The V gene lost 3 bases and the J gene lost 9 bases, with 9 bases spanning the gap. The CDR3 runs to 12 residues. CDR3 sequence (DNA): TGTGCCAGCAGTTTTGCCTGGAGTGAGCAGTTCTTC. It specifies CASSFAWSEQFF.

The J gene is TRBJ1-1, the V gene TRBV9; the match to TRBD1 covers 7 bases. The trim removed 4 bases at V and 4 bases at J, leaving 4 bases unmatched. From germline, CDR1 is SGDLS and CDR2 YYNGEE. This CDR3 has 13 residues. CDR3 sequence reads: CASSQGGLTEAFF. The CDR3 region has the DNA TGTGCCAGCAGCCAGGGGGGCCTCACTGAAGCTTTCTTT.

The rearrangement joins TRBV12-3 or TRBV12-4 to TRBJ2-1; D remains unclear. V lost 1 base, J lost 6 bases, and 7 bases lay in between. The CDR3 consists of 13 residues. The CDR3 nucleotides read TGTGCCAGCAGTTTAGTCGTCTCCAATGAGCAGTTCTTC. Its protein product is CASSLVVSNEQFF.

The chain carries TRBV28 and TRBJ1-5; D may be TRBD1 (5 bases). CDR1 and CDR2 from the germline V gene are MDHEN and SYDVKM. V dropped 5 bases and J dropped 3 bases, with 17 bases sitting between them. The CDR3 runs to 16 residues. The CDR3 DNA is TGTGCCAGCAGTACGGAAAGGGACGGACTCAATCAGCCCCAGCATTTT. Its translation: CASSTERDGLNQPQHF. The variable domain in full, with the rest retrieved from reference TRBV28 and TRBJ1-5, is DVKVTQSSRYLVKRTGEKVFLECVQDMDHENMFWYRQDPGLGLRLIYFSYDVKMKEKGDIPEGYSVSREKKERFSLILESASTNQTSMYLCASSTERDGLNQPQHFGDGTRLSIL.

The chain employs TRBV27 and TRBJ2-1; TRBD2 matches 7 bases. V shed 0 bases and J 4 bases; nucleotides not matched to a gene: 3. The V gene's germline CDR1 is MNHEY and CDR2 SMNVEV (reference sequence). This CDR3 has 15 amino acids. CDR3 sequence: CASSLSTSAYNEQFF. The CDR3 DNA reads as TGTGCCAGCAGTTTATCCACTAGCGCGTACAATGAGCAGTTCTTC.

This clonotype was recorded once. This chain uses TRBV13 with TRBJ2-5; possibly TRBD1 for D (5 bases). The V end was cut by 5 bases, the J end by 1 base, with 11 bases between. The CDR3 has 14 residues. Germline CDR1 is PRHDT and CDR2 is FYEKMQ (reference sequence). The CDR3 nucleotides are TGTGCCAGCAGCCTAAGACAGACCCAAGAGACCCAGTACTTC. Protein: CASSLRQTQETQYF.

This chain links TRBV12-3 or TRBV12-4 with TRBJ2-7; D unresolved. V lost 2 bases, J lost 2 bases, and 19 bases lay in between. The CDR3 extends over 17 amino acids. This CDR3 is CASSLTLYARYPYEQYF. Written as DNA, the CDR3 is TGTGCCAGCAGTTTAACGTTGTACGCCAGATATCCCTACGAGCAGTACTTC.

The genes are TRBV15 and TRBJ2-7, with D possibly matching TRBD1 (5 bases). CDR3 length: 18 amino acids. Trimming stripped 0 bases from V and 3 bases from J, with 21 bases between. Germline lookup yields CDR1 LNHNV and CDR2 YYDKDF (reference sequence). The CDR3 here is CATSRDPPSVWGLYEQYF. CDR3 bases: TGTGCCACCAGCAGAGATCCACCCAGTGTCTGGGGCCTCTACGAGCAGTACTTC.

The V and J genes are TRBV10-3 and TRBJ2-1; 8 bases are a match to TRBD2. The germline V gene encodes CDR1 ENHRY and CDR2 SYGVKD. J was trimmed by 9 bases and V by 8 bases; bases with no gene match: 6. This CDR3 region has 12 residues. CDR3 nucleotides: TGTGCCATCCACTCGGGGGGGGGTGAGCAGTTCTTC. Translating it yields CAIHSGGGEQFF.

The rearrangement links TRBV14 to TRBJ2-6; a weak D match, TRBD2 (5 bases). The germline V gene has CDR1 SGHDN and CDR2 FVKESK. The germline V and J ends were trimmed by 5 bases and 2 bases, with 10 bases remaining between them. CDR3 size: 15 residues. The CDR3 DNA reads TGTGCCAGCAGCTACGAGCGGACTGGGGCCAACGTCCTGACTTTC. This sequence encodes CASSYERTGANVLTF.

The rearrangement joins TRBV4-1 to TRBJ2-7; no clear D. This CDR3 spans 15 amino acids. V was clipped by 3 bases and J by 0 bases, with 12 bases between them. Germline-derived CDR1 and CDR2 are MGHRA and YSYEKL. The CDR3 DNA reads TGCGCCAGCAGCCAGTTACCGAGTAGCTCCTACGAGCAGTACTTC. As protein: CASSQLPSSSYEQYF.

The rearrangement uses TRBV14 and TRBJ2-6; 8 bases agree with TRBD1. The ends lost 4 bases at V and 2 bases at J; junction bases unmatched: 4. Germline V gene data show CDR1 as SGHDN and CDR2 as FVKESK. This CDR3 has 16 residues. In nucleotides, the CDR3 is TGTGCCAGCAGCCGCCCCAGGGGGCCTGGGGCCAACGTCCTGACTTTC. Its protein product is CASSRPRGPGANVLTF.

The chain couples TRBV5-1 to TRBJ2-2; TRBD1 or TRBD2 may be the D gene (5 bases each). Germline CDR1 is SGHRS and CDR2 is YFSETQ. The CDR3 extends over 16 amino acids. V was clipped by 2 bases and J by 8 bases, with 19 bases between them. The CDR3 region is CASSFPLRDVPGELFF. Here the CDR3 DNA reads TGCGCCAGCAGCTTCCCCCTTCGGGACGTCCCGGGGGAGCTGTTTTTT.

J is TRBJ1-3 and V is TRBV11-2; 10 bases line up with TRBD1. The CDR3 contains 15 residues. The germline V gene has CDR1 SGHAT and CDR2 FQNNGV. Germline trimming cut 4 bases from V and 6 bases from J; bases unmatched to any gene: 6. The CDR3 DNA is TGTGCCAGCAGCTCCGGACAGGGGGAAGTAAACACCATATATTTT. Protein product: CASSSGQGEVNTIYF.

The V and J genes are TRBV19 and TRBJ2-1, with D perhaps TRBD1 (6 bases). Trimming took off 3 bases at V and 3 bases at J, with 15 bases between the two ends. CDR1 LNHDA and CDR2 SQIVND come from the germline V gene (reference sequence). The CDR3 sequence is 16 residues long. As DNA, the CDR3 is TGTGCCAGTAGTATTACAGGGCTGTCGGTCTACAATGAGCAGTTCTTC. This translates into CASSITGLSVYNEQFF. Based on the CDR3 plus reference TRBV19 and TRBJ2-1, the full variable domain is DGGITQSPKYLFRKEGQNVTLSCEQNLNHDAMYWYRQDPGQGLRLIYYSQIVNDFQKGDIAEGYSVSREKKESFPLTVTSAQKNPTAFYLCASSITGLSVYNEQFFGPGTRLTVL.

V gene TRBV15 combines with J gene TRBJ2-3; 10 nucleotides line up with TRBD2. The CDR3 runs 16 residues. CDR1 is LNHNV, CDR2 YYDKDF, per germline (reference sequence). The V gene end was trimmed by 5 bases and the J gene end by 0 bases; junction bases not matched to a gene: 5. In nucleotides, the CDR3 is TGTGCCACCAGCGCCCGGACTAGCGGTAGCACAGATACGCAGTATTTT. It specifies CATSARTSGSTDTQYF.

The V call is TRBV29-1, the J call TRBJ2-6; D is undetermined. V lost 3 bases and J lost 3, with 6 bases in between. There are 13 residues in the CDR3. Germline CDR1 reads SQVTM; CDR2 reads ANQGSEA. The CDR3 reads CSVDWDGANVLTF. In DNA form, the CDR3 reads TGCAGCGTTGACTGGGATGGGGCCAACGTCCTGACTTTC.